Listed below are T cell receptor beta chains from one sample, sequenced in a study of tumor-infiltrating lymphocytes in primary liver carcinoma. Using its own MiXCR run on the multiplex PCR reads, TCRdb lists one record per CDR3 protein. The data contain 35,000 to 50,000 distinct CDR3 sequences, 60% to 80% of them singletons. The sample comprised tumor-adjacent normal liver tissue. These receptors originate from a woman aged 25-40 years with primary liver carcinoma and hepatitis B virus infection. CDR3s include the opening cysteine and the closing phenylalanine or tryptophan. D genes are given only for firm matches. Part of the rows lack a size; the others show once, few, many or a class for expanded clones.

v_call	j_call	d_call	clone_size	cdr3_nt	cdr3_aa
TRBV4-2	TRBJ2-5	TRBD2	.	TGTACCAACAGCGAAGGAGGGAGGGACCAAGAGACCCAGTACTTC	CTNSEGGRDQETQYF
TRBV7-9	TRBJ2-3	TRBD2	many	TGTGCCAGCAGCTCTAGCGGGAGGGGAGGTACGCAGTATTTT	CASSSSGRGGTQYF
TRBV7-9	TRBJ2-2	.	.	TGTGCCAGCAGCTTTGAACATGCGAACACCGGGGTGCTGTTTTTT	CASSFEHANTGVLFF
TRBV6-2/TRBV6-3	TRBJ2-6	.	.	TGTGCCAATAGTCGGCACGACTCTGGGGCCAACGTCCTGACTTTC	CANSRHDSGANVLTF
TRBV7-8	TRBJ1-5	.	.	TGTGCCTGCAACCCTAACTTGGGGTTCGTTCAGCCCCAGCATTTT	CACNPNLGFVQPQHF
TRBV2	TRBJ1-6	.	.	TGTGCCTGCAGTGACTGGACAGTTTATTCACCCCTCCACTTT	CACSDWTVYSPLHF
TRBV28	TRBJ1-2	.	many	TGTGCCAGCAGTTTGGGTTCGGGCACTGGGTCCTATGGCTACACCTTC	CASSLGSGTGSYGYTF
TRBV11-2	TRBJ2-3	.	.	TGTGCCAGCAATCGCAGGGGGGGCATAAGCAGAGATACGCAGTATTTT	CASNRRGGISRDTQYF
TRBV12-3/TRBV12-4	TRBJ1-6	.	few	TGTGCCAGCTGCCGGGGCTATAATTCACCCCTCCACTTT	CASCRGYNSPLHF
TRBV11-2	TRBJ1-2	.	.	TGTGCCAGCAGTCGCAGGTGGCACGGGGACTATGGCTACACCTTC	CASSRRWHGDYGYTF
TRBV30	TRBJ2-2	.	.	TGTGCCTGGAGTGTACCTGGGGTGGACGCCGGGGAGACGTTTTTT	CAWSVPGVDAGETFF
TRBV5-1	TRBJ2-1	.	once	TGCGCCAGCACTCCGTCCCCAAACTATTCCTACAATGAGCAGTTCTTC	CASTPSPNYSYNEQFF
TRBV28	TRBJ2-7	TRBD2	many	TGTGCCAGCTTCACTAGCGGGAGAACCTCCAACTACGAGCAGTACTTC	CASFTSGRTSNYEQYF
TRBV4-2	TRBJ2-3	.	.	TGTGCCGGCAGCCGAGGTACAGATACGCAGTATTTT	CAGSRGTDTQYF
TRBV11-2	TRBJ2-3	TRBD2	many	TGTGCCAGCAGGAAAAGCGGGGGTGTGGCAGATACGCAGTATTTT	CASRKSGGVADTQYF
TRBV5-6	TRBJ2-6	.	few	TGTGCCAGCAGTCAGGACAGCAGCCTCTCTGGGGCCAACGTCCTGACCTTC	CASSQDSSLSGANVLTF
TRBV12-3/TRBV12-4	TRBJ2-5	.	once	TGTGCAGGCAGCACCTACCCCGTGAGCGAAGAGACCCAATACTTC	CAGSTYPVSEETQYF
TRBV13	TRBJ1-2	.	.	TGTGCCAGCAGCTTAAAACAGGATTTCTATGACTACACCTTC	CASSLKQDFYDYTF
TRBV11-2	TRBJ2-3	TRBD2	.	TGTGACAGCAGCAATCGAGGGAGCGGGAGTCTCACAGATACGCAGTATTTT	CDSSNRGSGSLTDTQYF
TRBV6-5	TRBJ2-7	.	.	TGTGCCAGCAGTTACTCGCGGGTCTTGGAGGAGCAGTACTTC	CASSYSRVLEEQYF
TRBV18	TRBJ2-6	.	.	TGTGCCAGATCCCCCTACCCTGGGGCCAACATCCTGACTTTC	CARSPYPGANILTF
TRBV6-2/TRBV6-3	TRBJ2-7	.	.	TGTGACAGCAGCCGTTTTAAGAGCAGCTCCTACGAGCGGTACTTC	CDSSRFKSSSYERYF
TRBV6-5	TRBJ2-7	TRBD1	.	TGTGCCAGCAGCTACTCAGGACAGGTGGACGAGCAGTACTTC	CASSYSGQVDEQYF
TRBV11-2	TRBJ1-2	TRBD1	.	TGTGCCAGCTCTCAGGGGGGGGGATGGAGGCTACGCTTC	CASSQGGGWRLRF
TRBV28	TRBJ2-5	.	.	TGTGTCAGCAGCCGCGGCACAGGGAGTTTAGAGGAGACCCAATACTTC	CVSSRGTGSLEETQYF
TRBV6-5	TRBJ1-4	.	.	TGTGCCAGCAGCTCCCTCGGGCGGGCGGGTGAAAAACTGTCTTTT	CASSSLGRAGEKLSF
TRBV12-3/TRBV12-4	TRBJ1-2	TRBD1	many	TGTGCCAGCAGTTTCGACAGGGAGGGTGGCTACACCTTC	CASSFDREGGYTF
TRBV28	TRBJ2-1	.	once	TGCACCAGCAGGGGGATTAGCGGCGACAATGAGCAGTTCTTC	CTSRGISGDNEQFF
TRBV11-3	TRBJ2-1	TRBD2	once	TGTGCCAGTAGCGGGGGACTCCCCTCCCACAATGAGCAGTTCTTC	CASSGGLPSHNEQFF
TRBV6-2/TRBV6-3	TRBJ2-2	TRBD2	many	TGTGCCAGCAGACGACTAGCGGAAGACACCGGGGAGCTGTTTTTT	CASRRLAEDTGELFF
TRBV29-1	TRBJ1-2	.	.	TGCAGCGTTGCCGCCCGGGGGAGTCGAGAAGACTACACCTTC	CSVAARGSREDYTF
TRBV9	TRBJ2-1	TRBD1	.	TGTGCCAGCAGCTTCCCGAGGGGGGACAGGAGCTCCTACAATGAGCAGTTCTTC	CASSFPRGDRSSYNEQFF
TRBV6-1	TRBJ2-7	TRBD1	.	TGTCCCAGCACACCTGGACAGGGAGGCTACGAGCAGTATTTC	CPSTPGQGGYEQYF
TRBV9	TRBJ2-3	.	few	TGTGCCAGCAGCGTAGGGGGGGGACAAGACACAGATACGCAGTATTTT	CASSVGGGQDTDTQYF
TRBV5-1	TRBJ2-7	.	.	TGCGCCAGCAGCTTGGGAGGTGGGAGCTCCTACGAGCACTACTTC	CASSLGGGSSYEHYF
TRBV7-8	TRBJ2-2	.	.	TGTCCCAGCAGCTTACAAGGACTCTCCATTGGGGAGCTGTTTTTT	CPSSLQGLSIGELFF
TRBV6-5	TRBJ2-7	TRBD1	.	TGTGCCACCCGACAGGGGAGTGAGCACTGTTTC	CATRQGSEHCF
TRBV7-9	TRBJ2-7	.	.	TGCGCCAGCAGCCACTGCTACGAGCAGTACTTC	CASSHCYEQYF
TRBV29-1	TRBJ2-7	.	.	TGCAGCGTTGAGGATGAATACGGCTCCTACGGGCAGTACTTC	CSVEDEYGSYGQYF
TRBV4-3	TRBJ2-1	.	.	TGCGCCAGCAGCCAAGACTGGGGGCTCGATCAGCAGTTCTTC	CASSQDWGLDQQFF
TRBV4-1	TRBJ1-2	TRBD1	.	TGCGCCAGCAGCCCGTGGGACAAGGGTAAAGGGGGCAACTATGGCTACACCTTC	CASSPWDKGKGGNYGYTF
TRBV5-8	TRBJ2-1	TRBD2	many	TGTGCCACTGGGAGGGGACCTTCCCTCTACAATGAGCAGTTCTTC	CATGRGPSLYNEQFF
TRBV11-2	TRBJ1-1	.	large	TGTGCCAGCCACCAGATTACAGCTTTCTTT	CASHQITAFF
TRBV10-1	TRBJ1-1	TRBD1	many	TGCGCCAGCAGTGAGTCTCAGGGGGTTCACACTGAAGCTTTCTTT	CASSESQGVHTEAFF
TRBV12-3/TRBV12-4	TRBJ2-2	.	.	TGTGCCAGCGGTAGGGGACATAGGACCGGGGAGCTGTTTTTT	CASGRGHRTGELFF
TRBV6-5	TRBJ2-1	TRBD2	.	TGTGCCAGCTGTGTGGGGCCGCGGGAGGGCCATAATGAGCAGTTCTTC	CASCVGPREGHNEQFF
TRBV7-8	TRBJ1-2	TRBD1	.	TGTGCCAGCAGCTTCGAATGGACAGGGGGTGGATATGGCTACACCTTC	CASSFEWTGGGYGYTF
TRBV5-5	TRBJ2-7	TRBD1	many	TGTGCCAGCAGCTTGGGACAGGGAGCCTACGAGCAGTACTTC	CASSLGQGAYEQYF
TRBV29-1	TRBJ2-3	TRBD2	.	TGCAGCGTTGTGGGCGGGAGCACACATAAGCAGTATTTT	CSVVGGSTHKQYF
TRBV4-2	TRBJ1-5	.	.	TGTGCCAGCAGCCAAGATATGACATTGGATCAGCCCCAACGTTTT	CASSQDMTLDQPQRF
TRBV11-2	TRBJ2-3	.	.	TGTGCCAGCAGCCCGAGGGAGACGTCGACCCCCCCCCCCCCCTATTTT	CASSPRETSTPPPPYF
TRBV28	TRBJ2-2	.	many	TGTGCCAGCAGTTTGTTCCTCAATGCCGCCGGGGAGCTGTTTTTT	CASSLFLNAAGELFF
TRBV11-2	TRBJ1-2	TRBD1	.	TGTGCCAGCACTCAGGGGGGTTTAGGCTACACCTTC	CASTQGGLGYTF
TRBV7-2	TRBJ1-1	.	.	TGTGCCAGCAGCTTAGCGGTGAACACTGAAGCTTCCTTT	CASSLAVNTEASF